These 30 T cell receptor beta chains came from one sample sequenced in a study of beta chain features in type 1 diabetes. Sequencing targeted expressed TCRB transcripts, as all isolated RNA had been reverse transcribed. Assay: immunoSEQ multiplex PCR; the TCRdb copy retains only in-frame clones and omits some. The sample consists of 160,000 or so clones, about 9.8% of them appearing once. The material sequenced was central memory CD4+ T cells from blood. The receptors shown here come from a woman aged 18-29 years in good health.

This clone showed up just a few times. The gene calls are TRBV19 and TRBJ1-5; D may be TRBD1 (6 bases). This CDR3 is 15 amino acids long. Germline lookup yields CDR1 LNHDA and CDR2 SQIVND (reference sequence). The ends were cut back, 5 bases at V and 3 bases at J, with 14 bases in the middle. In DNA, the CDR3 is TGTGCCAGTAGTGTGGACAGTAATGTCAATCAGCCCCAGCATTTT. Its translation is CASSVDSNVNQPQHF.

The chain couples TRBV5-6 to TRBJ1-2; D not certain. The CDR3 consists of 16 residues. The V gene's germline CDR1 is SGHDT and CDR2 YYEEEE. V was clipped by 2 bases and J by 4 bases, with 18 bases between them. Here the CDR3 reads CASSFLGGPTSYGYTF. The CDR3 bases are TGTGCCAGCAGCTTCCTCGGAGGTCCCACAAGCTATGGCTACACCTTC.

This rearrangement joins TRBV11-1 to TRBJ1-2; D call uncertain. Trimming took off 5 bases at V and 2 bases at J, with 12 bases between the two ends. The germline CDR1 and CDR2 sequences are SGHAT and FQDESV (reference sequence). The length of the CDR3 is 14 residues. The CDR3 is CASSRSLENYGYTF. Here the CDR3 DNA reads TGTGCCAGCAGCCGATCACTGGAGAACTATGGCTACACCTTC.

The chain has TRBV6-5 and TRBJ1-1, with TRBD1 as a possible D gene (5 bases). Germline CDR1 is MNHEY and CDR2 is SVGAGI. The CDR3 consists of 14 residues. V lost 5 bases, J lost 0 bases, and 10 bases lay in between. CDR3 nucleotide sequence: TGTGCCAGCAGTAAGGACACTATGAACACTGAAGCTTTCTTT. Its protein is CASSKDTMNTEAFF.

This clone was found many times. This chain links TRBV23-1 with TRBJ1-5, with D tentatively TRBD1 (6 bases). TRBV23-1 is treated as an ORF (open reading frame) with a function not yet certain. This CDR3 is 12 amino acids long. Trimming removed 6 bases at V and 5 bases at J, with 8 bases between. CDR3 bases: TGCGCCAGCAGATCAGGGGATCAGCCCCAGCATTTT. Translated, it gives CASRSGDQPQHF.

Regarding this clone: Additional DNA sequences in this sample encode the identical CDR3. The chain links TRBV5-1 to TRBJ1-1, with D unclear. This CDR3 region has 11 residues. The V gene's germline CDR1 is SGHRS and CDR2 YFSETQ. V shed 5 bases and J shed 3 bases, with 5 bases lying between them. The CDR3 nucleotides are TGCGCCAGCAGTTCCGACACTGAAGCTTTCTTT. This encodes CASSSDTEAFF.

This clone has a handful of counts. The rearrangement links TRBV7-2 to TRBJ2-3; D unclear. The CDR3 spans 15 residues. The germline V gene has CDR1 SGHTA and CDR2 FQGNSA. Trimming took 1 base from V and 3 from J, leaving 11 bases between them. DNA of the CDR3: TGTGCCAGCAGCTTAGATTTGCAGGTAACAGATACGCAGTATTTT. Residues: CASSLDLQVTDTQYF.

The rearrangement joins TRBV5-4 to TRBJ2-1; 9 bases map to TRBD2. CDR1 SGHNT and CDR2 YYREEE come from the germline V gene (reference sequence). The CDR3 runs to 16 residues. Germline trimming cut 0 bases from V and 6 bases from J; bases unmatched to any gene: 7. CDR3 DNA: TGTGCCAGCAGCTTGGTCAAGCTAGCGGGATTCAATGAGCAGTTCTTC. Amino acid sequence: CASSLVKLAGFNEQFF. Together with reference TRBV5-4 and TRBJ2-1, the CDR3 gives the full variable domain: ETGVTQSPTHLIKTRGQQVTLRCSSQSGHNTVSWYQQALGQGPQFIFQYYREEENGRGNFPPRFSGLQFPNYSSELNVNALELDDSALYLCASSLVKLAGFNEQFFGPGTRLTVL.

This clone was seen only a few times. V usage is TRBV2 and J usage is TRBJ2-1, with D perhaps TRBD2 (6 bases). V lost 8 bases, J lost 4 bases, and 12 bases lay in between. The CDR3 contains 13 residues. CDR1 and CDR2 (germline): SNHLY, FYNNEI. In nucleotides, the CDR3 is TGTGCCAGCTACGGGGGAAGTTACAATGAGCAGTTCTTC. Its translation: CASYGGSYNEQFF.

Only a few counts were recorded for this clone. V and J are TRBV18 and TRBJ2-4; D may be TRBD2 (6 bases). Trimming removed 0 bases from V and 7 bases from J, with 19 bases in between. Per the germline V gene, CDR1 is KGHSH and CDR2 is LQKENI. The CDR3 covers 17 residues. The CDR3 here is CASSPPFVGAGGNIQYF. The CDR3 DNA reads TGTGCCAGCTCACCACCTTTTGTTGGGGCTGGGGGGAACATTCAGTACTTC.

This clone was found a few times. This sequence joins TRBV7-9 and TRBJ1-5, with unresolved D. Germline loops: CDR1 SEHNR, CDR2 FQNEAQ (reference sequence). The CDR3 totals 15 residues. V lost 1 base and J 0 bases, leaving 7 bases between the germline ends. CDR3 sequence (DNA): TGTGCCAGCAGCTTAGGTCGGGGTAGCAATCAGCCCCAGCATTTT. Translating gives CASSLGRGSNQPQHF. Complete variable domain (other parts from reference TRBV7-9 and TRBJ1-5): DTGVSQNPRHKITKRGQNVTFRCDPISEHNRLYWYRQTLGQGPEFLTYFQNEAQLEKSRLLSDRFSAERPKGSFSTLEIQRTEQGDSAMYLCASSLGRGSNQPQHFGDGTRLSIL.

The J gene is TRBJ2-1, the V gene TRBV10-3; D is uncertain. This CDR3 contains 13 residues. Germline CDR1 ENHRY, CDR2 SYGVKD. The V end was cut by 3 bases, the J end by 10 bases, with 13 bases between. The CDR3 nucleotides read TGTGCCATCAGTGAAAAAGGAGACTGGGAGCAGTTCTTC. It specifies CAISEKGDWEQFF.

This rearrangement joins TRBV7-2 to TRBJ2-5, with TRBD2 identical over 10 bases. Germline CDR1 and CDR2: SGHTA and FQGNSA. CDR3 size: 18 residues. The V segment lost 1 base and the J segment 2 bases; nucleotides outside the gene matches: 10. The DNA for the CDR3 is TGTGCCAGCAGCTTAGTAGGTTCTAGCGGGGGCCTACAAGAGACCCAGTACTTC. It encodes CASSLVGSSGGLQETQYF. Supplemented by reference TRBV7-2 and TRBJ2-5, the full variable domain reads GAGVSQSPSNKVTEKGKDVELRCDPISGHTALYWYRQSLGQGLEFLIYFQGNSAPDKSGLPSDRFSAERTGGSVSTLTIQRTQQEDSAVYLCASSLVGSSGGLQETQYFGPGTRLLVL.

The table lists this clone with a few counts. The CDR3 DNA is TGTGCCATCAGGAAACAGGGTAACGAGCAGTACTTC. Translated: CAIRKQGNEQYF. This chain uses TRBV10-3 with TRBJ2-7; TRBD1 might be the D (6 bases). The CDR3 length is 12 residues. The V gene lost 6 bases and the J gene lost 5 bases, with 11 bases spanning the gap. Germline V gene sequence: CDR1 ENHRY, CDR2 SYGVKD.

The V and J genes are TRBV7-9 and TRBJ2-5; 7 nucleotides agree with TRBD2. Trimming took 8 bases from V and 5 from J; bases not matched to a gene: 11. The CDR3 totals 14 residues. The V gene's germline CDR1 is SEHNR and CDR2 FQNEAQ (reference sequence). The DNA for the CDR3 is TGTGCCAGCTCCTTCGGGGGGAGCGGGGAGACCCAGTACTTC. The encoded protein is CASSFGGSGETQYF.

This clone has only a few counts. The CDR3 DNA reads TGTGCCAGCAGCCGACTAGCACTTTCGGGCGAGCAGTACTTC. Protein sequence: CASSRLALSGEQYF. The chain recombines TRBV14 with TRBJ2-7; 7 positions match TRBD2. V lost 4 bases, J lost 6 bases, and 9 bases stayed unmatched. CDR3 length: 14 residues. Per the germline V gene, CDR1 is SGHDN and CDR2 is FVKESK.

V is TRBV5-6 and J is TRBJ2-5; 7 bases match TRBD1. V shed 2 bases, J shed 5 bases, and the junction held 3 bases outside the gene matches. The CDR3 covers 13 residues. Per the germline V gene, CDR1 is SGHDT and CDR2 is YYEEEE. The CDR3 loop reads CASSFTDRETQYF. The CDR3 coding sequence is TGTGCCAGCAGCTTTACGGACAGGGAGACCCAGTACTTC.

Note on this clone: In this CDR3 the conserved last residue, phenylalanine or tryptophan, is missing, so a read error is likely. The DNA is left out, because the CDR3 cannot be placed on it with certainty; the CDR3 is given as TCRdb lists it. V and J are TRBV27 and TRBJ1-1; TRBD1 was called by the table and not checked on the DNA. The germline gives CDR1 MNHEY, CDR2 SMNVEV (reference sequence). The CDR3 is 9 residues long, counting both termini. This chain's CDR3 is CARYPGQPL.

This clone came up a few times. The chain carries TRBV5-4 and TRBJ2-1; 11 bases match TRBD2. Germline CDR1 and CDR2: SGHNT and YYREEE (reference sequence). The junction had 11 bases not matched to a gene; V was cut back by 3 bases and J by 9 bases. This CDR3 spans 16 amino acids. In DNA, the CDR3 is TGTGCCAGCAGCTCTCAAACTAGCGGGAGAAAAGGTGAGCAGTTCTTC. Protein sequence: CASSSQTSGRKGEQFF.

This chain joins TRBV6-5 and TRBJ1-4; TRBD1 might be the D (6 bases). The CDR3 is made up of 15 amino acids. Deletions cut 4 bases from V and 0 bases from J, with 9 bases between. Germline lookup yields CDR1 MNHEY and CDR2 SVGAGI. In DNA, the CDR3 is TGTGCCAGCAGTTTGGACAGCGCAACTAATGAAAAACTGTTTTTT. Its translation: CASSLDSATNEKLFF.

CDR3 loop: CSALQGPNTEAFF. In DNA form, the CDR3 reads TGCAGCGCCCTACAGGGTCCGAACACTGAAGCTTTCTTT. J is TRBJ1-1 and V is TRBV29-1; D is perhaps TRBD1 (6 bases). Trimming took off 7 bases at V and 1 base at J, with 13 bases between the two ends. Germline V gene data show CDR1 as SQVTM and CDR2 as ANQGSEA. The CDR3 totals 13 residues.

V usage is TRBV2 and J usage is TRBJ2-5; maybe TRBD1 (6 bases). V shed 2 bases and J shed 2 bases, with 12 bases lying between them. This CDR3 is built from 15 residues. CDR1 is SNHLY and CDR2 is FYNNEI in the germline V gene. The CDR3 DNA reads as TGTGCCAGCAGTGAACGGGCAGGGGCTCAAGAGACCCAGTACTTC. Translated: CASSERAGAQETQYF. Full variable domain (missing parts from reference TRBV2 and TRBJ2-5): EPEVTQTPSHQVTQMGQEVILRCVPISNHLYFYWYRQILGQKVEFLVSFYNNEISEKSEIFDDQFSVERPDGSNFTLKIRSTKLEDSAMYFCASSERAGAQETQYFGPGTRLLVL.

The chain recombines TRBV5-4 with TRBJ1-2; 9 positions agree with TRBD1. The CDR3 totals 14 residues. Germline CDR1 and CDR2: SGHNT and YYREEE (reference sequence). V was pared by 6 bases and J by 5 bases, with 8 bases of the junction left unmatched. Written as DNA, the CDR3 is TGTGCCAGCACTCGGACAGGGGAGTTGTATGGCTACACCTTC. Translated: CASTRTGELYGYTF.

This clone has only a few counts. The V gene is TRBV2, the J gene TRBJ1-5; D remains ambiguous. The CDR3 spans 14 residues. V lost 8 bases and J lost 0, with 11 bases in between. Germline CDR1 and CDR2: SNHLY and FYNNEI. CDR3 DNA sequence: TGTGCCAGCCGCGACACCGATAGCAATCAGCCCCAGCATTTT. Translation gives CASRDTDSNQPQHF.

This clone was recorded many times. The CDR3 protein is CASSVGPSGGETQYF. CDR3 DNA: TGTGCCAGCAGCGTCGGTCCCTCCGGAGGAGAGACCCAGTACTTC. The chain couples TRBV9 to TRBJ2-5; the D gene is possibly TRBD2 (5 bases). With 2 bases removed from V and 4 bases from J, the gap between germline ends came to 15 bases. This CDR3 spans 15 amino acids. The germline CDR1 and CDR2 sequences are SGDLS and YYNGEE. The full variable domain, its missing parts supplied by reference TRBV9 and TRBJ2-5, is DSGVTQTPKHLITATGQRVTLRCSPRSGDLSVYWYQQSLDQGLQFLIQYYNGEERAKGNILERFSAQQFPDLHSELNLSSLELGDSALYFCASSVGPSGGETQYFGPGTRLLVL.

CDR3 loop: CASRFRQGTSSGANVLTF. DNA of the CDR3: TGCGCCAGCAGGTTCCGACAGGGAACTAGCTCTGGGGCCAACGTCCTGACTTTC. The rearrangement joins TRBV5-1 to TRBJ2-6; 7 nucleotides line up with TRBD1. Per germline, CDR1 SGHRS and CDR2 YFSETQ. The CDR3 loop spans 18 amino acids. J was trimmed by 0 bases and V by 5 bases; bases with no gene match: 11.

This clone was seen more than once but under ten times. The V gene is TRBV7-8, the J gene TRBJ2-2, with D possibly matching TRBD2 (5 bases). The germline V and J ends were trimmed by 0 bases and 1 base, with 12 bases remaining between them. The CDR3 is made up of 17 amino acids. The V gene's germline CDR1 is SGHVS and CDR2 FQNEAQ. The CDR3 DNA reads as TGTGCCAGCAGCTTAGCCCATGTACGGGGGAACACCGGGGAGCTGTTTTTT. The encoded protein is CASSLAHVRGNTGELFF.

The gene calls are TRBV7-2 and TRBJ1-5; TRBD1 aligns across 7 bases. The trim removed 0 bases at V and 6 bases at J, leaving 2 bases unmatched. The germline V gene encodes CDR1 SGHTA and CDR2 FQGNSA. The CDR3 length is 14 residues. The CDR3 nucleotides are TGTGCCAGCAGCTTAGCGCAGGGGGGTCAGCCCCAGCATTTT. Its translation is CASSLAQGGQPQHF. The variable domain in full, completed from reference TRBV7-2 and TRBJ1-5, reads GAGVSQSPSNKVTEKGKDVELRCDPISGHTALYWYRQSLGQGLEFLIYFQGNSAPDKSGLPSDRFSAERTGGSVSTLTIQRTQQEDSAVYLCASSLAQGGQPQHFGDGTRLSIL.

This chain connects TRBV19 to TRBJ2-1, with 11 bases lining up with TRBD2. This CDR3 is built from 15 residues. With 3 bases clipped from V and 9 bases from J, the junction kept 7 bases outside the gene matches. Germline CDR1 LNHDA, CDR2 SQIVND (reference sequence). Here the CDR3 reads CASSMLAGGLTEQFF. In DNA form, the CDR3 reads TGTGCCAGTAGTATGCTAGCGGGGGGCCTGACTGAGCAGTTCTTC.

This clone was picked up a small number of times. The chain uses TRBV5-4 and TRBJ2-3; TRBD2 agrees at 9 bases. The CDR3 contains 14 residues. Germline-derived CDR1 and CDR2 are SGHNT and YYREEE (reference sequence). Germline trimming cut 4 bases from V and 1 base from J; bases unmatched to any gene: 1. CDR3 sequence: CASSRGGGTDTQYF. The CDR3 nucleotides are TGTGCCAGCAGCCGCGGGGGGGGCACAGATACGCAGTATTTT.